This entry concerns a single T cell receptor (beta chain). For the second PCR, which ran for 7 to 11 cycles, a sample-barcoded 5' primer and a J-beta primer mix were used. TCRdb itself ran the 5' RACE reads through MiXCR, one entry per CDR3 protein. The sample has fewer than 1,000,000 distinct CDR3 sequences; under 45% are singletons. J was trimmed by 6 bases and V by 6 bases; bases with no gene match: 7. Per the germline V gene, CDR1 is DFQATT and CDR2 is SNEGSKA (reference sequence). This CDR3 is built from 14 residues. The record originates from a study of blood T cells in healthy people across ages.

The specimen sequenced was blood. The chain recombines TRBV20-1 with TRBJ2-2, with 10 bases that match TRBD1. The sequence was collected from a man aged 55 to 70 in good health. CDR3 bases: TGCAGTGCAACGGGACAGGGGAGGTCCGGGGAGCTGTTTTTT. This encodes CSATGQGRSGELFF.